This T cell receptor beta chain emerged from a study of cytomegalovirus exposure and HLA in healthy donors (TCRdb year 2017). For context, the study as a whole: According to an earlier analysis of around 600 of the donors, 150 million to 200 million T cells yielded roughly 100 million unique TCR beta sequences and around 280 Gb of sequence data. Among the roughly 400 genotyped donors, 75% to 90% belonged to the genetic ancestry cluster associated with self-reported Caucasian donors. The study aimed to test whether cataloging public T cell receptors could reveal signatures of past pathogen exposure. An early release that covered some 640 HLA-typed donors contained approximately 300 gigabases of sequencing data and tens of millions of unique TCR sequences. Every discovery cohort repertoire had been produced on one sequencing platform. Besides the first cohort of about 730 subjects, a separate validation cohort made up of about 120 different subjects was used. In a later analysis, previously published TCR beta repertoires from roughly 710 donors were re-analyzed and high-resolution HLA genotyping was added so that TCR occurrence patterns could be studied. Donor age, sex, ethnicity and CMV serostatus were compiled together with the repertoire data. Across approximately 400 genotyped donors of the cohort, an average of about 200,000 unique TCR beta nucleotide sequences per donor were sequenced, and roughly a sixth of those sequences were non-productive. Roughly five DR-DQ haplotypes were treated as single units for association and clustering because of strong linkage in the cohort. An earlier analysis of several hundred of the donors applied high-throughput TCR beta sequencing to assess whether each TCR beta V gene segment acted as functional or pseudogenic. Both class I and class II loci were covered by HLA typing, at four-digit resolution. Using immunosequencing, the study profiled T cell repertoires from roughly 650 subjects and related those repertoires to cytomegalovirus serostatus. Genome-wide SNP genotypes for about three fifths of the roughly 670 donors were used in a later genetic analysis, which treated that subset as a discovery cohort. Rather than using new phenotypic data, the later analysis identified candidate immune exposures from TCR beta sequences and from how often those sequences occurred across donors. Typing coverage varied by locus: roughly 629-640 donors for A, B, C, DRB1 and DQB1; approximately 520 for DQA1; some 610 for DPA1; approximately 450 for DPB1. The study combined high-throughput TCR immunosequencing, statistical association of individual TCRs with disease status, and machine learning to predict cytomegalovirus infection status.

To note about this clone: The clone's antigen remains unknown. Base qualities are missing; no much larger clone stands one base away.

Libraries were built with the immunoSEQ multiplex PCR assay. For the multiplex PCR, a mixture combining 60 forward primers for TCR Vbeta segments and 13 reverse primers for TCR Jbeta segments was used. Amplification of the CDR3 region of rearranged TCR beta genes was performed with a multiplex PCR assay on genomic DNA. The amplified TCR beta libraries were sequenced on the Illumina HiSeq System as 87-base-pair reads. Processing in the source paper ran as follows. A later analysis tallied about 77 million unique TCR beta chains across the 666 repertoires, and some 10 million of those chains were shared by two or more donors. Raw reads were error-corrected and collapsed into unique sequences with a nearest-neighbor algorithm that merged closely related sequences to remove PCR and sequencing errors. To assign V, D and J gene segments, CDR3 sequences were aligned to IMGT reference sequences. For a sequence to be retained, at least a six-nucleotide match to both a V gene segment and a J gene segment was required. A rearrangement counted as productive if the CDR3 had no stop codons and remained in frame with V and J, and every other rearrangement counted as non-productive. Following IMGT convention, CDR3 was defined as the stretch from the second conserved V-encoded cysteine to the conserved J-encoded phenylalanine. Sequences without an unambiguous match to a single V gene segment were excluded from the earlier analysis of about 640 of the donors. In an earlier analysis of around 590 of the donors, a V segment was called functional when productive rearrangements were above 56.7%, and segregating when the standard deviation between donors exceeded 5%. A statistical classification framework was developed to diagnose cytomegalovirus status using the catalog of TCR beta chain sequences. In a later analysis, TCR nucleotide sequences were compared against IMGT/GENE-DB human TR gene sequences so that V and J genes could be assigned. A later analysis assigned CDR3 sequences and most-parsimonious VDJ recombination scenarios with the TCRdist pipeline. In a later analysis, each TCR beta chain was defined by its CDR3 amino acid sequence together with its V-gene family, and reads without a unique V-gene family were excluded. A later analysis removed 550 to 700 highly shared, low-generation-probability nucleotide sequences to deal with suspected cross-contamination and a sequencing artifact. A later analysis calculated a clonal expansion index for each public chain from normalized within-repertoire ranks of inferred template counts. In a later analysis, generation probabilities were computed with a VDJ recombination model fitted to out-of-frame rearrangements, and the resulting probabilities were checked against IGoR. Hypergeometric tests were used in a later analysis to score TCR-TCR, TCR-HLA and TCR-CMV co-occurrence, with a repertoire-size bias correction applied to the TCR pairs. False discovery rates were estimated in a later analysis by permuting HLA or CMV assignments 20 times. In a later analysis, co-occurring TCRs were grouped with DBSCAN, and TCRdist sequence similarity was added when clustering was performed within HLA-allele-positive subsets. For co-occurrence clustering, repertoires with fewer than 30,000 or more than 120,000 public chains were excluded, along with roughly five repertoires with anomalous nucleotide sharing. Drawn from immuneACCESS, this table holds only the in-frame rearrangements with V and J called that TCRdb kept. Clones are partly lost; checked studies trace under half to an unresolved V gene and leave the rest unexplained. D and trimming were read from the DNA, whereas the V and J calls and clone size are those reported in that table. Recorded for this sample are 150,000 to 200,000 clones; about 80% of them occurred a single time. The top ten clonotypes cover less than 15% of the sample.

Broader findings and caveats from the paper: Linkage disequilibrium might explain the correlated functional status among segregating V segments, but an unknown experimental factor could not be ruled out. Assigning TCR associations to individual alleles was difficult when HLA alleles, especially DR and DQ, strongly co-occurred. The study gave a list of under 200 TCR beta chains associated with cytomegalovirus. About 15 rarely observed V segments, including chromosome 9 orphons, were excluded from the earlier analysis of a few hundred of the donors because counts were too low. Most TCR sequences were seen in very few donors, while some public TCRs were found in many individuals. A further reported finding was that TCR beta sequences accurately predicted the HLA-A and HLA-B alleles for most subjects in the first cohort. According to the authors, the approach could potentially be generalized to other disease states and immunological phenotypes. Several of the top co-occurrence clusters appeared to be linked to parvovirus B19, influenza, CMV and Epstein-Barr virus, according to a later analysis. In a later analysis, some 18,000 TCR beta sequences were associated with specific HLA alleles at a false discovery rate of 0.05. A later genetic analysis reported fewer N-insertions in productive TCRs among donors in an Asian-associated ancestry cluster than the roughly 720-donor mean. Some IMGT-functional V segments, including TRBV6-2 and TRBV6-3, could not be told apart with the 87-base-pair reads, so those segments were excluded. In a later analysis, most CMV-associated TCR beta chains were found to appear HLA-restricted, with HLA associations seemingly driven largely by CMV exposure. A group of highly shared sequence variants was considered likely to be a technical artifact of the sequencing pipeline. In both the original and validation cohorts, the classifier was reported to diagnose cytomegalovirus status with high specificity and sensitivity. In a later analysis, the rate of TCR association differed among HLA loci, with DRB1 alleles having the most associated TCRs and HLA-C alleles having the fewest. Presence/absence analyses assumed roughly uniform sequencing depth across donors, an assumption that may not hold. In vitro tests confirmed that a few of the cytomegalovirus-associated TCR beta chains recognize cytomegalovirus antigens. The cohort was sequenced for TCR beta chains only, and without alpha or paired-chain data the features that could be detected were limited. In an earlier analysis of more than 450 of the donors, most TCR beta V segments were observed in productive rearrangements about 90% or about 30% of the time, broadly matching IMGT annotations. In a later genetic analysis, a missense DCLRE1C variant was associated with V-gene and J-gene trimming of TCR beta chains, and the association was replicated in an independent cohort. Because HLA typing was missing for some donors at each locus, association tests included only the typed subset. CMV serostatus was the only immune exposure information available for the cohort. A later analysis found that HLA-associated TCR beta chains were more clonally expanded and had lower generation probabilities than equally common non-associated chains.

At the junction V is shortened by 6 bases and J by 6 bases; bases outside the gene matches: 9. Including cysteine and phenylalanine, the CDR3 has 14 amino acids. Solely the CDR3 DNA is kept, with 42 bases framed from the first base. Reading the germline V gene gives CDR1 LGHNT and CDR2 FRNRAP. The cohort was made up of approximately 670 healthy bone marrow donors. Cohort members were all nominally healthy when sampled, although unrecorded immune exposures were likely present. The donor was CMV seropositive and was included in the group of some 290 seropositive cohort members. Each donor provided a peripheral blood sample, and peripheral blood mononuclear cells were used for TCR beta sequencing. The Qiagen DNeasy Blood Extraction Kit was used to extract genomic DNA from the blood cell samples.

The sequencing sample was made of PBMCs. The rearrangement joined TRBV12-5 to TRBJ2-7; 9 central bases correspond to TRBD2. The sequence derives from a young woman in good health and CMV-seropositive. The DNA reads as follows: TGTGCTAGTGGCCCTTTTCCGCGGGGGGGCGAGCAGTACTTC. The resulting protein is CASGPFPRGGEQYF.